This T cell receptor (beta chain) emerged from a study of blood T cell repertoires in COVID-19. Study details: Collection of acute and convalescent COVID-19 samples took place in the United States, Italy and Spain.

V trimming: 3 bases; J trimming: 3 bases; junction bases outside the gene matches: 6. The CDR3 extends over 15 amino acids. Germline V gives CDR1 SGDLS, CDR2 YYNGEE. Some clones are missing from TCRdb's copy, which holds only in-frame ones; the method was immunoSEQ multiplex PCR. The sample lists about 49,000 clones; 70% to 90% were seen once. The origin of this receptor is a human donor in a cohort sampled during active COVID-19. The sequenced material came from peripheral blood. The chain employs TRBV9 and TRBJ2-7; 10 bases map to TRBD2. Here the CDR3 reads CASSGASGGLYEQYF. The CDR3, as DNA: TGTGCCAGCAGCGGGGCTAGCGGGGGTCTCTACGAGCAGTACTTC.